These 4 T cell receptor beta chains came from one sample sequenced in a study of T cells in localized non-small cell lung cancer. Profiled with immunoSEQ multiplex PCR; TCRdb holds only in-frame clones, not every one. This sample carries about 34,000 clones, 88% of them seen once, and the ten largest clones take 4.2%. The specimen comprised peripheral blood, sampled before any cancer treatment. These receptors all stem from a woman between 40 and 69 years old with stage I lung adenocarcinoma.

The chain combines TRBV7-6 with TRBJ2-1, with D perhaps matching TRBD1 (6 bases). The ends were cut back, 0 bases at V and 7 bases at J, with 10 bases in the middle. In germline, CDR1 is SGHVS, CDR2 FNYEAQ. The CDR3 covers 14 residues. As DNA, the CDR3 is TGTGCCAGCAGCTTAGCACAGGGCCTAAATGAGCAGTTCTTC. Its protein is CASSLAQGLNEQFF.

The chain joins TRBV7-8 to TRBJ1-5, with D possibly TRBD1 on 5 matching bases. There are 14 residues in the CDR3. Germline assignment: CDR1 SGHVS and CDR2 FQNEAQ. Deletions cut 1 base from V and 5 bases from J, with 9 bases between. In nucleotides, the CDR3 is TGTGCCAGCAGCTTAGGAGGGGAGCATCAGCCCCAGCATTTT. Translated: CASSLGGEHQPQHF.

The gene calls are TRBV7-8 and TRBJ2-1; TRBD2 matches at 13 bases. The CDR3 sequence is 16 residues long. CDR1 is SGHVS and CDR2 is FQNEAQ in the germline V gene. V was pared by 3 bases and J by 8 bases, with 7 bases of the junction left unmatched. The CDR3 sequence: CASSFSRTSGGHEQFF. As DNA, the CDR3 is TGTGCCAGCAGCTTTTCCCGGACTAGCGGGGGACATGAGCAGTTCTTC.

This clone was recorded once. The chain employs TRBV14 and TRBJ2-7; TRBD1 aligns across 7 bases. The CDR3 runs to 19 residues. With 0 bases clipped from V and 4 bases from J, the junction kept 18 bases outside the gene matches. Germline V gives CDR1 SGHDN, CDR2 FVKESK. Here the CDR3 DNA reads TGTGCCAGCAGCCAAGATCAGTTCGGTACCAGAAGGGGGCAATACGAGCAGTACTTC. Translated, it gives CASSQDQFGTRRGQYEQYF.